This T cell receptor (beta chain) was observed in a study of cytomegalovirus exposure and HLA in healthy donors. Findings of the study overall: Cytomegalovirus-associated status was assigned to 164 TCR beta chains. In a later analysis, a genetic analysis reported fewer productive-TCR N-insertions in an Asian-associated ancestry cluster than the cohort average.

About this clone itself: Its specificity is unknown.

Primers: 60 Vbeta forward and 13 Jbeta reverse. Repertoires were generated with immunoSEQ multiplex PCR, while TCRdb's copy carries only in-frame clones and drops some. This repertoire includes 35,000 or so clones. CDR3 length equals 11 residues. Germline V gives CDR1 MNHEY, CDR2 SMNVEV (reference sequence). V was trimmed by 4 bases and J by 7 bases, leaving 8 bases between them. This clonotype originated in a middle-aged man in good health and CMV-seropositive. J is TRBJ2-7 and V is TRBV27; D gene uncertain. Sequencing was done on a sample of PBMCs. The CDR3 protein is CASSSGGEQYF. CDR3 DNA: TGTGCCAGCAGTTCGGGTGGGGAGCAGTACTTC.